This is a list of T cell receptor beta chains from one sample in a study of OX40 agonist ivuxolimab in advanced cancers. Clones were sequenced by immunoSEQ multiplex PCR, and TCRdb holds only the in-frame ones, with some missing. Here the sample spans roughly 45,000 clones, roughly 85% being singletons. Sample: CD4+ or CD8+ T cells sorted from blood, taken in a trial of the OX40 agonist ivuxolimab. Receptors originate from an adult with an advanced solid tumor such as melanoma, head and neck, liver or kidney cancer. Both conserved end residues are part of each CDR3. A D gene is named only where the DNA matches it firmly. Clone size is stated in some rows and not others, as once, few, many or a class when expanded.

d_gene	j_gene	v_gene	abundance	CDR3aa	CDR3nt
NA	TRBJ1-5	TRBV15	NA	CATSRESLQPQHF	TGTGCCACCAGCAGGGAAAGTTTGCAGCCCCAGCATTTT
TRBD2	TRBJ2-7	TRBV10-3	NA	CAISEGLAGGNYEQYF	TGTGCCATCAGTGAGGGACTAGCGGGAGGAAACTACGAACAGTACTTC
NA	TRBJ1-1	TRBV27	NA	CASSERTGNTEAFF	TGTGCCAGCAGTGAGAGGACGGGCAACACTGAAGCTTTCTTT
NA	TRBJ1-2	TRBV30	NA	CAWSIAGSYGYTF	TGTGCCTGGAGTATTGCAGGTAGCTATGGCTACACCTTC
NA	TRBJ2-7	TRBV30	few	CAWSYGYLAEQYF	TGTGCCTGGAGTTACGGCTACTTGGCCGAGCAGTACTTC
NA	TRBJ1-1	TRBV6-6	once	CASSYYDRNTEAFF	TGTGCCAGCAGTTACTACGACAGAAACACTGAAGCTTTCTTT
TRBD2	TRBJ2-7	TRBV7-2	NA	CASSLAVASGRTEQYF	TGTGCCAGCAGCTTAGCGGTGGCTAGCGGGAGGACTGAGCAGTACTTC
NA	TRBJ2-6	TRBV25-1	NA	CASSEWSGAGANVLTF	TGTGCCAGCAGTGAATGGTCGGGGGCCGGGGCCAACGTCCTGACTTTC
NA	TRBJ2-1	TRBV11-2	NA	CASSFLALNEQFF	TGTGCCAGCAGCTTTCTAGCGTTAAATGAGCAGTTCTTC
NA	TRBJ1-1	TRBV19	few	CASSIGMNTEAFF	TGTGCCAGTAGTATCGGGATGAACACTGAAGCTTTCTTT
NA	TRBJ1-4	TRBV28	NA	CASGDGPNQKLFF	TGTGCCAGCGGGGACGGCCCTAATCAGAAACTGTTTTTT
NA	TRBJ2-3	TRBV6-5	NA	CASSQTWDTQYF	TGTGCCAGCAGCCAGACCTGGGATACGCAGTATTTT
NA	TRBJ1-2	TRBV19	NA	CASSAQANYGYTF	TGTGCCAGTAGTGCTCAGGCCAACTATGGCTACACCTTC
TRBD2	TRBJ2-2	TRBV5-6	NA	CASSLGLAGGPGELFF	TGTGCCAGCAGCTTGGGGCTAGCGGGAGGTCCCGGGGAGCTGTTTTTT
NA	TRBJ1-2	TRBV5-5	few	CASSLYKEGYGYTF	TGTGCCAGCAGCTTGTACAAGGAGGGCTATGGCTACACCTTC
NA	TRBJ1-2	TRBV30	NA	CAWSARFSYTF	TGTGCCTGGAGTGCCAGGTTTAGCTACACCTTC
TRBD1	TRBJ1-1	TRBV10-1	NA	CASSLRQGGATEAFF	TGCGCCAGCAGCCTACGACAGGGAGGCGCCACTGAAGCTTTCTTT
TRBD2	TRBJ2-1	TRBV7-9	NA	CASSHLLAGAGNEQFF	TGTGCCAGCAGCCACCTCCTAGCGGGAGCTGGTAATGAGCAGTTCTTC
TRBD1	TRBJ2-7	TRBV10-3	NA	CAISEGDRYEQYF	TGTGCCATCAGTGAGGGGGACAGATACGAGCAGTACTTC
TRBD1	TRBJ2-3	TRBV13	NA	CASTRDRGDTQYF	TGTGCCAGCACCAGGGACAGGGGGGATACGCAGTATTTT
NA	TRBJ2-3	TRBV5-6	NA	CASSLLALTPYF	TGTGCCAGCAGCTTGCTGGCGCTAACCCCGTATTTT
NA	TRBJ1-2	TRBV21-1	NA	CASSETPGRNYGYTF	TGTGCCAGCAGTGAAACGCCCGGGAGGAACTATGGCTACACCTTC
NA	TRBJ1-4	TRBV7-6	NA	CASSALPPGSNEKLFF	TGTGCCAGCAGCGCGCTACCTCCGGGGTCTAATGAAAAACTGTTTTTT
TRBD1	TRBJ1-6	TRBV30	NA	CAWRQGYNSPLHF	TGTGCCTGGAGACAGGGGTACAATTCACCCCTCCACTTT
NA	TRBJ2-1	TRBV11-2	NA	CASSHLRWRGNEQFF	TGTGCCAGCAGCCATCTACGTTGGAGGGGCAATGAGCAGTTCTTC
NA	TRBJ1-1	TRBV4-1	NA	CASRRPGMGTEAFF	TGCGCCAGCAGACGCCCAGGGATGGGCACTGAAGCTTTCTTT
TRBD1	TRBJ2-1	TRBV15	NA	CATRGDRGSYNEQFF	TGTGCCACCAGAGGAGACAGGGGTTCCTACAATGAGCAGTTCTTC
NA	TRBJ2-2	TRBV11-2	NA	CAIAAGEEGGFTNTGELFF	TGTGCCATCGCGGCGGGAGAGGAAGGGGGCTTTACGAACACCGGGGAGCTGTTTTTT
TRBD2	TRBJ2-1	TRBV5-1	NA	CASSLIPSGPQGRFF	TGCGCCAGCAGCTTGATACCTAGCGGGCCCCAAGGTCGGTTCTTC
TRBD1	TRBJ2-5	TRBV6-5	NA	CASSPTGGEETQYF	TGTGCCAGCAGTCCTACAGGGGGCGAAGAGACCCAGTACTTC
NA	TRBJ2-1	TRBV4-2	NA	CASSQVSGSQYNEQFF	TGTGCCAGCAGCCAAGTATCGGGGAGCCAGTACAATGAGCAGTTCTTC
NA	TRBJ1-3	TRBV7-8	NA	CASSPNFVSGNTIYF	TGTGCCAGCAGCCCCAATTTTGTCTCTGGAAACACCATATATTTT
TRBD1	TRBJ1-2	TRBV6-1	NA	CASSVGTASYGYTF	TGTGCCAGCAGTGTTGGGACAGCCTCGTATGGCTACACCTTC
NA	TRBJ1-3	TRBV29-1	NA	CSVDIVSGNTIYF	TGCAGCGTTGACATTGTCTCTGGAAACACCATATATTTT
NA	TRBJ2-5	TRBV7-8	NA	CASTFDSSKETQYF	TGTGCCAGCACCTTCGACTCCTCGAAAGAGACCCAGTACTTC
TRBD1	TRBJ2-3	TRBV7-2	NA	CASSPDRASTDTQYF	TGTGCCAGCAGCCCCGACAGGGCGAGCACAGATACGCAGTATTTT
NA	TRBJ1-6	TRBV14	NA	CASSPRQASNSPLHF	TGTGCCAGCAGCCCCCGACAGGCGTCGAATTCACCCCTCCACTTT
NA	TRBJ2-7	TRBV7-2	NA	CASSLDLGTYEQYF	TGTGCCAGCAGCTTAGATCTGGGAACCTACGAGCAGTACTTC
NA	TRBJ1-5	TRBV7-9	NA	CASSTQGGQPQHF	TGTGCCAGCAGCACCCAAGGGGGACAGCCCCAGCATTTT
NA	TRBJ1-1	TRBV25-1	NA	CASRRGGNTEAFF	TGTGCCAGCAGACGGGGGGGGAACACTGAAGCTTTCTTT
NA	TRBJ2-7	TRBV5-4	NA	CASSLGGEQYF	TGTGCCAGCAGCTTGGGAGGGGAGCAGTACTTC
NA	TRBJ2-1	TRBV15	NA	CATGVSGYLNEQFF	TGTGCCACCGGGGTTTCGGGTTATCTCAATGAGCAGTTCTTC
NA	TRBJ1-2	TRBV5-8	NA	CASSLDGNYGYTF	TGTGCCAGCAGCTTAGACGGGAACTATGGCTACACCTTC
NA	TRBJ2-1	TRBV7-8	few	CASSARFNEQFF	TGTGCCAGCAGCGCAAGATTCAATGAGCAGTTCTTC
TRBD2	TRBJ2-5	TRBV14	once	CASSLTLVGGETQYF	TGTGCCAGCAGCTTAACCCTGGTGGGAGGGGAGACCCAGTACTTC
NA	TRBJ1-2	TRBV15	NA	CATSRDLTESTYGYTF	TGTGCCACCAGCAGAGATTTAACCGAGAGTACTTATGGCTACACCTTC
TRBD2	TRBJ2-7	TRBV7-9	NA	CASSPAASGDYEQYF	TGTGCCAGCAGCCCAGCGGCTAGCGGAGACTACGAGCAGTACTTC
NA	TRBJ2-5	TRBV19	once	CASRETGTRTQYF	TGTGCCAGTAGGGAAACCGGGACTCGGACCCAGTACTTC
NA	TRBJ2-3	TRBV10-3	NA	CAIRYADTQYF	TGTGCCATCCGGTATGCAGATACGCAGTATTTT
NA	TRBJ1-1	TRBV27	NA	CASSFYGQSNTEAFF	TGTGCCAGCAGTTTTTATGGACAATCGAACACTGAAGCTTTCTTT
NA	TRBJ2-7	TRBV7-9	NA	CASSSFTGFYEQYF	TGTGCCAGCAGCTCTTTTACAGGGTTCTACGAGCAGTACTTC
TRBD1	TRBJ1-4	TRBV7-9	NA	CASSYRDSNEKLFF	TGTGCCAGCAGCTACCGGGACAGTAATGAAAAACTGTTTTTT
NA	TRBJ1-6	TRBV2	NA	CASSDLQRYSPLHF	TGTGCCAGCAGTGATCTCCAAAGGTATTCACCCCTCCACTTT
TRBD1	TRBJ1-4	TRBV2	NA	CASSGRQGAPVEKLFF	TGTGCCAGCAGTGGGCGGCAGGGGGCGCCGGTTGAAAAACTGTTTTTT
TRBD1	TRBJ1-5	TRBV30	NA	CAWRAPGGRSNQPQHF	TGTGCCTGGAGGGCCCCAGGGGGAAGAAGCAATCAGCCCCAGCATTTT